This TCR beta chain stems from a study of early T cells in non-severe SARS-CoV-2 infection. Overall study: The chains were unpaired, and the sequenced material was bulk RNA from unsorted whole blood.

Many counts were recorded for this clonotype. Its matching antigen is unknown. Regarding the study as a whole: Using VDJdb, the matching emphasized anti-spike CD8 responses while missing private and CD4 specificities.

With V trimmed by 6 bases and J by 0 bases, 8 bases remained unmatched. Germline lookup yields CDR1 MDHEN and CDR2 SYDVKM. The CDR3 is 16 residues long. TCRdb re-analysed the 5' RACE reads in MiXCR, keeping a single row per CDR3 protein. The data contain over 95,000 distinct CDR3 sequences, 16% of them seen just once; the ten biggest clones take up roughly 1.2%. The rearrangement links TRBV28 to TRBJ1-1; TRBD1 matches 9 bases. Material: whole blood. This receptor was identified in an adult who was a healthcare worker with PCR-confirmed SARS-CoV-2 infection or an uninfected control (not recorded which). The CDR3 reads CASRVQGAWMNTEAFF. DNA for the CDR3: TGTGCCAGCAGAGTACAGGGGGCTTGGATGAACACTGAAGCTTTCTTT.